The TCR beta chain described here comes from a study of blood T cell repertoires in COVID-19. Profiled with immunoSEQ multiplex PCR; TCRdb holds only in-frame clones, not every one. The data hold under 300,000 clones, with 88% observed a single time. Germline assignment: CDR1 SGHTA and CDR2 FQGTGA. The CDR3 length is 14 residues. V was pared by 5 bases and J by 0 bases, with 4 bases of the junction left unmatched. The sequencing sample was made of peripheral blood. This receptor was taken from a woman aged 40 to 49 who had recovered from COVID-19. The V gene is TRBV7-3, the J gene TRBJ2-7, with 7 bases aligning to TRBD1. CDR3: CASSPGDSSYEQYF. The CDR3 nucleotides read TGTGCCAGCAGCCCCGGGGACAGCTCCTACGAGCAGTACTTC.